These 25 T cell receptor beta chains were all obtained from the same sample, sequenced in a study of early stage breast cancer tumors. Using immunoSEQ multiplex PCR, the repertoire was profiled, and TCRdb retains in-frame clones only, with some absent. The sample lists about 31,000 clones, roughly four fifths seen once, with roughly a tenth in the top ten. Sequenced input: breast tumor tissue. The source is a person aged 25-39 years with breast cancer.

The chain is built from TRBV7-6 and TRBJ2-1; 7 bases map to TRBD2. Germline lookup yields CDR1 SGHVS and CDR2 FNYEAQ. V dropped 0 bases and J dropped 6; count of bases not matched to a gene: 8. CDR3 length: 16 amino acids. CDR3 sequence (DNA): TGTGCCAGCAGCTTAGCGGAGCGGGGAGGTCTCAATGAGCAGTTCTTC. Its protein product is CASSLAERGGLNEQFF.

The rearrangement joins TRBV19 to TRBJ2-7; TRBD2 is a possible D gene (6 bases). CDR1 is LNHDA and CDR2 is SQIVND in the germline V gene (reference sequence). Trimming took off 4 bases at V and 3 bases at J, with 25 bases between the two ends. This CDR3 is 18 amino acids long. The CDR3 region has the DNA TGTGCCAGTAGTACCCGGGAGTTGTCGGGGAAGGCGTACTACGAGCAGTACTTC. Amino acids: CASSTRELSGKAYYEQYF. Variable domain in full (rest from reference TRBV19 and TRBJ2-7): DGGITQSPKYLFRKEGQNVTLSCEQNLNHDAMYWYRQDPGQGLRLIYYSQIVNDFQKGDIAEGYSVSREKKESFPLTVTSAQKNPTAFYLCASSTRELSGKAYYEQYFGPGTRLTVT.

The CDR3 nucleotides are TGTGCCAGCAGCTTGACTAGCGGGGCCCACAATGAGCAGTTCTTC. Amino acids: CASSLTSGAHNEQFF. The chain is built from TRBV7-2 and TRBJ2-1; 11 bases fit TRBD2. V gave up 3 bases and J gave up 5 bases; unmatched junction bases: 3. The CDR3 length is 15 residues. The germline V gene encodes CDR1 SGHTA and CDR2 FQGNSA.

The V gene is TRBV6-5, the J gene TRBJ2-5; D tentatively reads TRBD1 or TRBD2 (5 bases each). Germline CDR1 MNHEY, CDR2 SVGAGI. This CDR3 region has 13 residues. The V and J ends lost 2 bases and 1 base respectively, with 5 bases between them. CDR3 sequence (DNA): TGTGCCAGCAGTTACGGGGGCCAAGAGACCCAGTACTTC. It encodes CASSYGGQETQYF.

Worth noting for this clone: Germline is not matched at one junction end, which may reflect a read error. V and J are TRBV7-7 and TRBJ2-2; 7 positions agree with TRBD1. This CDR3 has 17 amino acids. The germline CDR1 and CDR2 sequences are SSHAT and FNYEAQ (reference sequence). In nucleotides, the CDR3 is TGTGCTAGCAGCTTAGATTGGCAGGGGGCGAACACCGGGGAGCTGTTTTTT. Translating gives CASSLDWQGANTGELFF.

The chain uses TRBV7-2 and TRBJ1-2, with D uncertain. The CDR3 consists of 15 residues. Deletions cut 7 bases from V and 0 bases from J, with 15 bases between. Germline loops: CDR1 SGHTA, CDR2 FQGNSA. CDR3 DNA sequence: TGTGCCAGCACCCTGGACGGATTCTCTAACTATGGCTACACCTTC. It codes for CASTLDGFSNYGYTF.

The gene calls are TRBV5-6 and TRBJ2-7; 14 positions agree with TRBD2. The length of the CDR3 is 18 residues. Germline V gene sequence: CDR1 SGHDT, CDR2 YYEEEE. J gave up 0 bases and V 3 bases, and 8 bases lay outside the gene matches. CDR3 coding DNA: TGTGCCAGCAGCTCAACTGTGGGACTAGCGGGGGCCTCCTACGAGCAGTACTTC. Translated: CASSSTVGLAGASYEQYF.

CDR3 nucleotide sequence: TGTGCCAGCAGCCTGAATCCGGGACCCTGGACCGGGAACACTGAAGCTTTCTTT. Translated, it gives CASSLNPGPWTGNTEAFF. The chain links TRBV5-6 to TRBJ1-1; possible D gene TRBD1, 5 bases. This CDR3 has 18 residues. Trimming took 4 bases from V and 1 from J, leaving 23 bases between them. Germline CDR1 SGHDT, CDR2 YYEEEE.

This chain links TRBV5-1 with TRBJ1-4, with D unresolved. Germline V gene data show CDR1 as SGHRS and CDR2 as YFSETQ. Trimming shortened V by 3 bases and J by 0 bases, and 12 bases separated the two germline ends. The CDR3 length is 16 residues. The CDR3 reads CASSSGVLATNEKLFF. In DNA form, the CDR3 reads TGCGCCAGCAGCTCTGGAGTTCTCGCAACTAATGAAAAACTGTTTTTT.

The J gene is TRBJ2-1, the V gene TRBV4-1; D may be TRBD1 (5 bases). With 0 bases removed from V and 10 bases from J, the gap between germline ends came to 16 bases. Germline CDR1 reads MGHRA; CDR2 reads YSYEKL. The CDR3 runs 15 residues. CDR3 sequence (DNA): TGCGCCAGCAGCCAAGATCTGCACAGGTTTGGCGAGCAGTTCTTC. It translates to CASSQDLHRFGEQFF.

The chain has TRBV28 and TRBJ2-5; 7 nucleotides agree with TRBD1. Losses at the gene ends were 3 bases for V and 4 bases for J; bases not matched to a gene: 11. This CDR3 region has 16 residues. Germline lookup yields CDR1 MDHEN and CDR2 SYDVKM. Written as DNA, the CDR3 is TGTGCCAGCAGTTTGGTAACAGGGGAGACAGGAGAGACCCAGTACTTC. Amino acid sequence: CASSLVTGETGETQYF.

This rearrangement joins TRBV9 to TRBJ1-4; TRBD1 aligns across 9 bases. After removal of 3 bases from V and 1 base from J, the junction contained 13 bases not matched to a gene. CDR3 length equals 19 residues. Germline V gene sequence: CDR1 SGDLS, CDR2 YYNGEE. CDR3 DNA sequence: TGTGCCAGCAGCGCCACGGACAGGGGTCATTCACAAACTAATGAAAAACTGTTTTTT. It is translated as CASSATDRGHSQTNEKLFF.

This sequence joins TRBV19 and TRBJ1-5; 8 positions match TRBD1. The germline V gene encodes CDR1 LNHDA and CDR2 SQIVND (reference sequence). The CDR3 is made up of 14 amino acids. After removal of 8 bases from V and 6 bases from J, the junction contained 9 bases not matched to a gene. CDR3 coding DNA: TGTGCCAGTTCAACGGACAGGGAAGGTCAGCCCCAGCATTTT. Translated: CASSTDREGQPQHF.

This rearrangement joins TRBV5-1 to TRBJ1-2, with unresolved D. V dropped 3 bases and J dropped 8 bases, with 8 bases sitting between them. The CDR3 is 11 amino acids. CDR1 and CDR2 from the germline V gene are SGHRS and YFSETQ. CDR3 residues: CASSSPSGYTF. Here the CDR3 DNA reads TGCGCCAGCAGCTCCCCCAGCGGCTACACCTTC.

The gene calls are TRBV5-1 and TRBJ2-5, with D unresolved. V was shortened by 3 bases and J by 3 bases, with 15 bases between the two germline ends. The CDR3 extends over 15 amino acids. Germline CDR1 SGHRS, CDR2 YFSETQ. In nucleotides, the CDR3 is TGCGCCAGCAGCTGGCAACCGGGCGGAGAAGAGACCCAGTACTTC. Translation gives CASSWQPGGEETQYF.

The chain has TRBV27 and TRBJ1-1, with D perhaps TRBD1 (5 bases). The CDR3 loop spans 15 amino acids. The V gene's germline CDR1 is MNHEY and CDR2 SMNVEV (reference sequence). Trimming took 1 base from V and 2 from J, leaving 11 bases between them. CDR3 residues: CASSLYVGTNTEAFF. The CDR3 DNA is TGTGCCAGCAGTTTATACGTAGGGACCAACACTGAAGCTTTCTTT.

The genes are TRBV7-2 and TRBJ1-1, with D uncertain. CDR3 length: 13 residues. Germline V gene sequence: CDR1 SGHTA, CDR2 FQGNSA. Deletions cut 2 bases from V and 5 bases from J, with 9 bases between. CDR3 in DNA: TGTGCCAGCAGCTTAAGTCGAGGGACTGAAGCTTTCTTT. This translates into CASSLSRGTEAFF.

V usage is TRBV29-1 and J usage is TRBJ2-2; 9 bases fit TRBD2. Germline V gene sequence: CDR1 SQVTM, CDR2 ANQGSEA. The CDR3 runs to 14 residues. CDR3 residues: CATPGLAYTGELFF. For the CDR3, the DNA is TGCGCAACCCCGGGACTAGCCTACACCGGGGAGCTGTTTTTT.

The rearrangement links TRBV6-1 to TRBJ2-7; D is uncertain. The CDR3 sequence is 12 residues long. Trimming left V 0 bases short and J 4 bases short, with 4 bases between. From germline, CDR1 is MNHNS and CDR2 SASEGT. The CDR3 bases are TGTGCCAGCAGTGAAGCCCGGTACGAGCAGTACTTC. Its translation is CASSEARYEQYF.

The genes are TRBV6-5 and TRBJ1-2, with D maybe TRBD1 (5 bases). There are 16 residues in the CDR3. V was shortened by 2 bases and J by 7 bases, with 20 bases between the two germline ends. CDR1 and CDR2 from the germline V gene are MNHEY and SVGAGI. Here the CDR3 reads CASSYQGGGLRGGYTF. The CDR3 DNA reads TGTGCCAGCAGTTACCAAGGTGGGGGATTGAGGGGTGGCTACACCTTC.

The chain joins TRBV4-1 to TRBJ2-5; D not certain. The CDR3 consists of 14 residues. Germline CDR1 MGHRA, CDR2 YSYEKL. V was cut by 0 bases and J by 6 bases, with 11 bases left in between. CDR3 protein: CASSQDPVQKTQYF. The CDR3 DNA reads TGCGCCAGCAGCCAAGATCCGGTTCAAAAGACCCAGTACTTC.

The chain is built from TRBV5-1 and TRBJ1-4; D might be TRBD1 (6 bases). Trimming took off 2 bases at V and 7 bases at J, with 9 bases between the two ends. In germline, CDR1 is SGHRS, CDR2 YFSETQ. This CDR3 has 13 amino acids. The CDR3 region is CASSLTGPEKLFF. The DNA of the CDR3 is TGCGCCAGCAGCTTAACAGGGCCTGAAAAACTGTTTTTT.

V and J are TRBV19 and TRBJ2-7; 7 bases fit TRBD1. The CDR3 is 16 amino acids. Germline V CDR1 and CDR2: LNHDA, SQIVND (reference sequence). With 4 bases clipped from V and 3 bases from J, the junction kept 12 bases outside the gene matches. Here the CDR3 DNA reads TGTGCCAGTAGTACGCATAGGGGGCTACAGAACTACGAGCAGTACTTC. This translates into CASSTHRGLQNYEQYF.

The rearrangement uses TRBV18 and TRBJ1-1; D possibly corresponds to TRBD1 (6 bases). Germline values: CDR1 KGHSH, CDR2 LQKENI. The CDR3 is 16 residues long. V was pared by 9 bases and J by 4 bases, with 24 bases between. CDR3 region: CARLPNKTGGITEAFF. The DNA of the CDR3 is TGTGCCAGACTCCCGAATAAGACAGGTGGAATCACTGAAGCTTTCTTT.

The CDR3 bases are TGTGCCAGCAGCTTACGCCCCCCCCCTACCGGGGAGCTGTTTTTT. Its protein is CASSLRPPPTGELFF. The genes are TRBV7-8 and TRBJ2-2; D remains unclear. Germline V lookup: CDR1 SGHVS, CDR2 FQNEAQ. The CDR3 covers 15 residues. The V and J ends lost 2 bases and 5 bases respectively, with 12 bases between them.